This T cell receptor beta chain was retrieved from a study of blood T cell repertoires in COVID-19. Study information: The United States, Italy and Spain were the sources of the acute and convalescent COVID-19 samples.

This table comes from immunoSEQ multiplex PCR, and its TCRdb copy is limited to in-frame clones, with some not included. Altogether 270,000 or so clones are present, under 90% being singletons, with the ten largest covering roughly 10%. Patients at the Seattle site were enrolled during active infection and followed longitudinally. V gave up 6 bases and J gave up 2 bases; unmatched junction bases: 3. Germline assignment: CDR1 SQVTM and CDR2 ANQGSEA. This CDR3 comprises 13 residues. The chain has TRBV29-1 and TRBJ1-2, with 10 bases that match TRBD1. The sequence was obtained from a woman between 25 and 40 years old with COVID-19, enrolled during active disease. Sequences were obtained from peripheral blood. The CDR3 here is CSVGTGANYGYTF. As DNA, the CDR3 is TGCAGCGTCGGGACAGGGGCGAACTATGGCTACACCTTC.